These 3 T cell receptor beta chains were all obtained from the same sample, sequenced in a study of T-cell memory formation after mild COVID-19. Each CDR3 protein gets one entry after TCRdb re-called the 5' RACE reads with MiXCR. Altogether about 170,000 distinct CDR3 sequences are present, 10% to 15% being singletons, with the ten largest covering more than 3%. Sequencing input: PBMCs or a T cell subset sorted from them (not recorded which). These receptors originate from a young man who had mild COVID-19 (a few samples of this study predate the infection). Cell type and time point are not known.

This clonotype was seen at least ten times. The CDR3 loop reads CASGPRGQGSYEQYF. CDR3 nucleotide sequence: TGTGCCAGCGGCCCCCGTGGTCAGGGGAGTTACGAGCAGTACTTC. This chain links TRBV12-3 or TRBV12-4 with TRBJ2-7; weak D call: TRBD1 (6 bases). The CDR3 has 15 residues. The V end was cut by 8 bases, the J end by 4 bases, with 21 bases between.

This sequence joins TRBV7-2 and TRBJ2-3, with TRBD2 identical over 7 bases. Germline V gene sequence: CDR1 SGHTA, CDR2 FQGNSA. This CDR3 is 14 amino acids long. Trimming at V came to 4 bases and at J to 5 bases, leaving 6 bases not matched to a gene. The CDR3 region is CASSWWGGGDTQYF. In DNA, the CDR3 is TGTGCCAGCAGCTGGTGGGGGGGTGGAGATACGCAGTATTTT.

This clonotype came up a few times. The chain combines TRBV7-9 with TRBJ1-1; 7 bases agree with TRBD1. Losses at the gene ends were 5 bases for V and 4 bases for J; bases not matched to a gene: 7. The V gene's germline CDR1 is SEHNR and CDR2 FQNEAQ (reference sequence). This CDR3 has 14 residues. The CDR3 is CASSLRQGSTEAFF. DNA for the CDR3: TGTGCCAGCAGCCTCCGACAGGGCTCCACTGAAGCTTTCTTT.